This T cell receptor beta chain was found in a study of cytomegalovirus exposure and HLA in healthy donors. At the level of the study: Around 200 million T cells yielded 120 million or so unique TCR beta sequences, as an earlier analysis found.

Participants comprised healthy donors of bone marrow. Comments on this clone: The target antigen is unknown.

General study findings and limits: Cytomegalovirus association was listed for 150 to 200 TCR beta chains.

A multiplex PCR was run with 60 Vbeta primers and 13 Jbeta primers. Original methodology: Later reanalysis found about 80 million unique TCR beta chains, some 10 million of them shared. Here immunoSEQ multiplex PCR was the method, and the copy in TCRdb shows in-frame clones only, minus some. That table is the source of V, J and clone size, and D and trimming were worked out from the DNA. The sample shows about 130,000 clones, approximately 85% of them seen only once. Per germline, CDR1 MGHRA and CDR2 YSYEKL. J lost 2 bases, V lost 0 bases, and 3 bases had no gene match. This CDR3 region has 15 residues.

The chain recombines TRBV4-1 with TRBJ2-7, with TRBD1 identical over 8 bases. The receptor's source is a boy aged 10-17 years in good health and CMV-seronegative. The sequencing sample was made of PBMCs. The CDR3 DNA is TGCGCCAGCAGCCAAGAAGGACAGGGAGCCTACGAGCAGTACTTC. Encoded protein: CASSQEGQGAYEQYF.